The TCR beta chain under discussion was sequenced for a study of blood T cell repertoires in COVID-19. Using immunoSEQ multiplex PCR, the repertoire was profiled, and TCRdb retains in-frame clones only, with some absent. Counted here are over 95,000 clones, roughly 76% occurring once; the ten biggest clones make up about 10%. This receptor was identified in a human donor in a cohort sampled during active COVID-19. The sequenced sample consisted of peripheral blood.

In DNA form, the CDR3 reads TGTGCCAGCAGCACCCGAGGACTAGCGGGGAACTTATACCAAGAGACCCAGTACTTC. Residues: CASSTRGLAGNLYQETQYF. The chain is built from TRBV7-3 and TRBJ2-5, with 12 bases aligning to TRBD2. The ends lost 5 bases at V and 0 bases at J; junction bases unmatched: 13. The CDR3 totals 19 residues. From germline, CDR1 is SGHTA and CDR2 FQGTGA.